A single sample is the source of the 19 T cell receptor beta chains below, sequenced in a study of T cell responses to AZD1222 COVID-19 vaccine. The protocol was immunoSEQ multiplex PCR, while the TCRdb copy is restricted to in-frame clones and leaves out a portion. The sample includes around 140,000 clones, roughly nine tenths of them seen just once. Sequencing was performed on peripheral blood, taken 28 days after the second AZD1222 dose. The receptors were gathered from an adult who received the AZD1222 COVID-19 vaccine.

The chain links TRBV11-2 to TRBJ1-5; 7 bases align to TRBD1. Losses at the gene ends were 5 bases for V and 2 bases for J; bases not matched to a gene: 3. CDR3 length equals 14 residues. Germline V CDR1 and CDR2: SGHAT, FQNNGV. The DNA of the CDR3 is TGTGCCAGCAGCGCAGGGACAGGCAATCAGCCCCAGCATTTT. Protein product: CASSAGTGNQPQHF.

The CDR3 DNA is TGTGCCAGCAGTTACTCGATTGAACCGTGGCGGTACAACACGGACGAGCAGTACTTC. This sequence encodes CASSYSIEPWRYNTDEQYF. The chain combines TRBV6-2 or TRBV6-3 with TRBJ2-7, with D unclear. The CDR3 consists of 19 residues. Deletions cut 0 bases from V and 5 bases from J, with 26 bases between. Germline V gene lookup returns CDR1 MNHEY and CDR2 SVGEGT.

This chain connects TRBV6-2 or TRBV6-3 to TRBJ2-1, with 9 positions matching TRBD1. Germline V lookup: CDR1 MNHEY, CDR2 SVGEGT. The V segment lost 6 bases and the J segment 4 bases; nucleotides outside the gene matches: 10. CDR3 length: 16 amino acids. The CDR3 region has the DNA TGTGCCAGCAGCCGGGACAGGGACGTTATTTACAATGAGCAGTTCTTC. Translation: CASSRDRDVIYNEQFF.

The CDR3 loop reads CASSLGHDTDTQYF. DNA for the CDR3: TGCGCCAGCAGCCTCGGACATGACACAGATACGCAGTATTTT. The chain combines TRBV4-3 with TRBJ2-3; possibly TRBD1 for D (5 bases). The CDR3 contains 14 residues. Trimming pared 4 bases from V and 2 bases from J, leaving 10 bases between. Germline V lookup: CDR1 LGHNA, CDR2 YSLEER.

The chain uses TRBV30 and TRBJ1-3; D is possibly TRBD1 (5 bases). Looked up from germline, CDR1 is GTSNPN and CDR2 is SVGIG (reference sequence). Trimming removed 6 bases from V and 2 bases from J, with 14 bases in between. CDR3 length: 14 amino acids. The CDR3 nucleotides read TGTGCCTGTGGAGTAGGCAGGGCTGGAAACACCATATATTTT. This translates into CACGVGRAGNTIYF.

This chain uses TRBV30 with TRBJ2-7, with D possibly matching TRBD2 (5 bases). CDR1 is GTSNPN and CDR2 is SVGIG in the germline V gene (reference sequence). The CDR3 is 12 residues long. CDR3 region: CAVGDDYGEQYF. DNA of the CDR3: TGTGCGGTGGGCGACGACTACGGGGAGCAGTACTTC. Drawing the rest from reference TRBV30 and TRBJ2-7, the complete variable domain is SQTIHQWPATLVQPVGSPLSLECTVEGTSNPNLYWYRQAAGRGLQLLFYSVGIGQISSEVPQNLSASRPQDRQFILSSKKLLLSDSGFYLCAVGDDYGEQYFGPGTRLTVT.

In nucleotides, the CDR3 is TGTGCCAGCAGTTACTCGTCGGGAGAGGTCACCGGGGAGCTGTTTTTT. Its protein is CASSYSSGEVTGELFF. The J gene is TRBJ2-2, the V gene TRBV6-2 or TRBV6-3; the D gene is possibly TRBD2 (6 bases). CDR3 size: 16 residues. Germline assignment: CDR1 MNHEY and CDR2 SVGEGT. V lost 0 bases to trimming and J lost 4 bases, with 12 bases between them.

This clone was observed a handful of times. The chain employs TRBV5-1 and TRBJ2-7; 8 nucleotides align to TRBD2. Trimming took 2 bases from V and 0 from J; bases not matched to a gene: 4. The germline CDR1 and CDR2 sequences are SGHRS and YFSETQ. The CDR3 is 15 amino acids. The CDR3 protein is CASSFTSGYSYEQYF. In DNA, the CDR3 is TGCGCCAGCAGCTTCACTAGCGGATACTCCTACGAGCAGTACTTC.

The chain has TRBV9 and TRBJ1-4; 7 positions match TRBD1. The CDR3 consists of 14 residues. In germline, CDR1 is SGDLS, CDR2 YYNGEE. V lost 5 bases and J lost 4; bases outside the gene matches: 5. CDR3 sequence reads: CASSATGDNEKLFF. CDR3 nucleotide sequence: TGTGCCAGCAGTGCAACAGGGGATAATGAAAAACTGTTTTTT.

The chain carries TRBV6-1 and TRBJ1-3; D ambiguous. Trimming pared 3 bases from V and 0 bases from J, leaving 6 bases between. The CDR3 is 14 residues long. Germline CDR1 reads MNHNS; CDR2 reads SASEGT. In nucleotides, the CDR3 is TGTGCCAGCAGTGAGTTCTACTCTGGAAACACCATATATTTT. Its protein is CASSEFYSGNTIYF.

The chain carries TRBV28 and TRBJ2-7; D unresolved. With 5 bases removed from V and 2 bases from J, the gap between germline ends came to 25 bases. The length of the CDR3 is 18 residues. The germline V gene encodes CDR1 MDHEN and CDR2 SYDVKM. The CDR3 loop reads CASSGPVGRQAIAYEQYF. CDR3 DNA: TGTGCCAGCAGTGGCCCGGTCGGTCGGCAGGCAATTGCCTACGAGCAGTACTTC.

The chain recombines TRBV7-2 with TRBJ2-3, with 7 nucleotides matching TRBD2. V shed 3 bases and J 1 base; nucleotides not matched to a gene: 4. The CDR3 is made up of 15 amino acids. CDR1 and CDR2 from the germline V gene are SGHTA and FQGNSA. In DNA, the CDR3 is TGTGCCAGCAGCTTTTGGGGAGGGGGCACAGATACGCAGTATTTT. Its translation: CASSFWGGGTDTQYF.

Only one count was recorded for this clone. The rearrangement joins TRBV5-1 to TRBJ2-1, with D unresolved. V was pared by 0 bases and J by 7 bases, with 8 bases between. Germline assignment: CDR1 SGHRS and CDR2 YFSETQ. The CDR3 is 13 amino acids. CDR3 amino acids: CASSLAAVNEQFF. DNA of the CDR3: TGCGCCAGCAGCTTGGCCGCGGTAAATGAGCAGTTCTTC.

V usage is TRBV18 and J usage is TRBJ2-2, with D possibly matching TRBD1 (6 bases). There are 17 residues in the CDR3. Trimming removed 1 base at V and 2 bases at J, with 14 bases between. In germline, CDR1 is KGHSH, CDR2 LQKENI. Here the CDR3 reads CASSPQSTGPNTGELFF. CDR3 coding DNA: TGTGCCAGCTCACCACAATCGACAGGACCCAACACCGGGGAGCTGTTTTTT.

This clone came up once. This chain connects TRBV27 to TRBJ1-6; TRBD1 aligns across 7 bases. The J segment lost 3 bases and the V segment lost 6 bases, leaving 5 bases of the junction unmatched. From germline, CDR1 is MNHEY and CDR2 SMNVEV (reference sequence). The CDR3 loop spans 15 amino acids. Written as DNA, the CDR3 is TGTGCCAGCAGGCCGAGGGACAGCTATAATTCACCCCTCCACTTT. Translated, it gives CASRPRDSYNSPLHF.

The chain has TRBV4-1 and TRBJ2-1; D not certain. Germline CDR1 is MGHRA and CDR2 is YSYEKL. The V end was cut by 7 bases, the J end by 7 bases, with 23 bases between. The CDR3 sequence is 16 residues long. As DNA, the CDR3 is TGCGCCAGCATACCAGATAGGCCACCAACGACAAATGAGCAGTTCTTC. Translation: CASIPDRPPTTNEQFF.

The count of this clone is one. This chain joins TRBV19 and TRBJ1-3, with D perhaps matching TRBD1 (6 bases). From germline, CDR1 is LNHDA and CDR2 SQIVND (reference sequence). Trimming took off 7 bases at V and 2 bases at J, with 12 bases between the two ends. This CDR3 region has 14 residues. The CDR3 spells CASTQGHPGNTIYF. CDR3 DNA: TGTGCCAGTACCCAGGGACATCCTGGAAACACCATATATTTT.

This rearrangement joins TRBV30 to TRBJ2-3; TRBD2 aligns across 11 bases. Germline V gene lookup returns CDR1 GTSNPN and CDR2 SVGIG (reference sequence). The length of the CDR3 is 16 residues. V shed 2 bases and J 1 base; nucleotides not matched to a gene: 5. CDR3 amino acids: CAWSKRTSGRTDTQYF. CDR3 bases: TGTGCCTGGAGTAAAAGGACTAGCGGGCGCACAGATACGCAGTATTTT.

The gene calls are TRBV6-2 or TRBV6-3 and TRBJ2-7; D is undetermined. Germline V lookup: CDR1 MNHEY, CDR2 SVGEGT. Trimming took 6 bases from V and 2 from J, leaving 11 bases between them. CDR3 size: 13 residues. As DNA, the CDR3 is TGTGCCAGCAGCCTCACTGCCCCCTACGAGCAGTACTTC. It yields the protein CASSLTAPYEQYF.